The present T cell receptor (beta chain) was sequenced within a study of T-cell reconstitution after alpha-beta-depleted transplantation in children (dated by TCRdb to 2016 to 2018). For the wider study: Using TCR repertoire profiling, the study followed T-cell immune reconstitution in a quantitative way in children after TCRalphabeta/CD19-depleted allogeneic hematopoietic cell transplantation.

General conclusions and limits of the study: Over the following months the frequencies of hyperexpanded clones went down, and after one year T-cell counts and TCRbeta diversity were mostly credited to newly produced T cells. In some patients, the high TCRbeta diversity seen at day 60 was put down to recipient T cells and intrathymic progenitors that had survived conditioning. About two months after transplant, the apparently early recovery of alphabetaT-cell counts reportedly depended on just several hundred clones that had expanded rapidly and came from non-depleted graft cells.

Inclusive of the bounding cysteine and phenylalanine, the CDR3 is 15 residues long. The kept DNA is CDR3 alone, 45 bases in frame from the first base. In the germline V gene, CDR1 corresponds to SGHDT and CDR2 to YYEEEE. The V and J ends are trimmed by 3 bases and 1 base, leaving 13 bases between them. The library was generated by PCR. Sequenced on an Illumina HiSeq 2500. TCR library preparation used molecular barcoding, with unique molecular identifiers applied to normalize quantification of the TCRbeta repertoire. The raw public data were reprocessed by TCRdb itself: fastp quality trimming at Q25, MiXCR clonotype calling, in-frame beta chains only. Each CDR3 protein gets just one entry, which takes the most common genes and DNA from the rows behind it. In this sample the table shows hundreds of thousands of distinct CDR3 sequences, 15% to 20% of which occur a single time. The top ten clonotypes cover under 30% of the sample.

Explained via the paper, the treatment or condition label denotes: allogeneic hematopoietic cell transplantation with graft depleted of TCRalphabeta T cells and CD19 B cells. Transplant recipients were children who received TCRalphabeta/CD19-depleted allogeneic hematopoietic cell grafts. This clonotype was detected a few times. Its antigen is not yet known. No per-base quality is available; no much larger clone lies one base away. The sequence joins TRBV5-6 to TRBJ1-1, with the D gene not clear enough to name. This clonotype was obtained from a boy younger than two who had a stem cell transplant for Wiskott-Aldrich syndrome, so the T cells may come from the graft donor. This material consisted of PBMCs, mostly from graft donor cells, taken 360 days after TCRalphabeta/CD19-depleted stem cell transplant. The CDR3 region has the sequence CASSSRPPSNTEAFF. The DNA sequence reads TGTGCCAGCAGCTCGCGCCCCCCATCGAACACTGAAGCTTTCTTT.